Following are 30 T cell receptor beta chains from one sample sequenced in a study of T cells in Graves' hyperthyroidism and ophthalmopathy. Amplification targeted TCR beta CDR3 regions from RNA transcripts. A set of HTBI primers served as the primers for a first-round RT-PCR of the TCR CDR3. TCRdb used MiXCR to reprocess the multiplex PCR reads, holding one entry per CDR3 protein. The sample records roughly 300,000 distinct CDR3 sequences, about 14% being singletons. The source material was blood. Every receptor here comes from a woman aged 25 to 39 with Graves' hyperthyroidism.

This clonotype was picked up a small number of times. The V and J genes are TRBV27 and TRBJ2-2, with TRBD2 identical over 7 bases. The V segment lost 7 bases and the J segment 5 bases; nucleotides outside the gene matches: 7. Germline CDR1 is MNHEY and CDR2 is SMNVEV (reference sequence). The CDR3 consists of 14 residues. The CDR3 DNA reads TGTGCCAGCAAGGCGGGAGAGAGGACCGGGGAGCTGTTTTTT. Amino acids: CASKAGERTGELFF.

This clonotype came up many times. The V gene is TRBV20-1, the J gene TRBJ2-1; possibly TRBD1 or TRBD2 for D (5 bases each). The germline CDR1 and CDR2 sequences are DFQATT and SNEGSKA (reference sequence). The CDR3 extends over 14 amino acids. Trimming took off 6 bases at V and 1 base at J, with 13 bases between the two ends. The CDR3, as DNA: TGCAGTGCGGACCGGGACCCTTCCTACAATGAGCAGTTCTTC. Translation gives CSADRDPSYNEQFF.

This clonotype was detected ten times or more. The chain carries TRBV11-2 and TRBJ2-1; D perhaps matches TRBD2 (6 bases). The CDR3 is made up of 16 amino acids. Trimming stripped 3 bases from V and 1 base from J, with 13 bases between. Germline values: CDR1 SGHAT, CDR2 FQNNGV. CDR3 in DNA: TGTGCCAGCAGCTTTTGGGCGGGAATGTCCTACAATGAGCAGTTCTTC. This translates into CASSFWAGMSYNEQFF.

The chain is built from TRBV30 and TRBJ2-1, with no clear D. V lost 0 bases and J lost 0, with 15 bases in between. Per germline, CDR1 GTSNPN and CDR2 SVGIG (reference sequence). The CDR3 has 17 residues. The CDR3 region is CAWSVQSGSFSYNEQFF. In nucleotides, the CDR3 is TGTGCCTGGAGTGTGCAGTCGGGCAGCTTCTCCTACAATGAGCAGTTCTTC.

Many counts were recorded for this clonotype. This rearrangement joins TRBV6-1 to TRBJ1-5; 10 bases fit TRBD1. Germline loops: CDR1 MNHNS, CDR2 SASEGT. CDR3 length: 14 amino acids. V trimming: 3 bases; J trimming: 7 bases; junction bases outside the gene matches: 3. The CDR3 coding sequence is TGTGCCAGCAGTGAGACAGGGGGCTGGCAGCCCCAGCATTTT. This translates into CASSETGGWQPQHF.

This clonotype was counted at least ten times. This chain connects TRBV30 to TRBJ2-7, with TRBD1 matching 9 bases. The length of the CDR3 is 14 residues. CDR1 is GTSNPN, CDR2 SVGIG, per germline (reference sequence). With V trimmed by 1 base and J by 4 bases, 5 bases remained unmatched. DNA of the CDR3: TGTGCCTGGAGTGCCGGGACAGGGCTGTACGAGCAGTACTTC. Amino acid sequence: CAWSAGTGLYEQYF. Drawing the rest from reference TRBV30 and TRBJ2-7, the complete variable domain is SQTIHQWPATLVQPVGSPLSLECTVEGTSNPNLYWYRQAAGRGLQLLFYSVGIGQISSEVPQNLSASRPQDRQFILSSKKLLLSDSGFYLCAWSAGTGLYEQYFGPGTRLTVT.

There are many counts of this clonotype. The chain employs TRBV5-1 and TRBJ1-4; maybe TRBD1 (6 bases). The CDR3 consists of 14 residues. Germline V gene data show CDR1 as SGHRS and CDR2 as YFSETQ. Between the trimmed V and J ends, which lost 4 bases and 6 bases, there was a span of 13 bases. CDR3 coding DNA: TGCGCCAGCAGCGAACGGGGGGCCGATGAAAAACTGTTTTTT. This gives the protein CASSERGADEKLFF.

This clonotype showed up just once. The chain couples TRBV7-8 to TRBJ2-5; no definite D call. CDR3 size: 11 residues. V gave up 8 bases and J gave up 2 bases, with 6 bases separating them. The germline V gene encodes CDR1 SGHVS and CDR2 FQNEAQ. CDR3 sequence: CASRWQETQYF. The CDR3 coding sequence is TGTGCCAGCCGCTGGCAAGAGACCCAGTACTTC.

This clonotype has a count of ten or more. This chain connects TRBV28 to TRBJ1-1; D gene uncertain. CDR3 length: 18 amino acids. The V and J ends lost 3 bases and 2 bases respectively, with 22 bases between them. CDR1 is MDHEN, CDR2 SYDVKM, per germline. The CDR3 here is CASSFANVGIAGNTEAFF. CDR3 DNA: TGTGCCAGCAGTTTTGCCAACGTCGGGATAGCGGGCAACACTGAAGCTTTCTTT.

This chain connects TRBV20-1 to TRBJ2-2; 8 bases match TRBD2. The germline gives CDR1 DFQATT, CDR2 SNEGSKA (reference sequence). The CDR3 consists of 18 residues. Germline trimming cut 0 bases from V and 0 bases from J; bases unmatched to any gene: 9. The CDR3 sequence is CSARDGVAGPTNTGELFF. The CDR3, as DNA: TGCAGTGCTAGAGATGGGGTAGCGGGGCCCACGAACACCGGGGAGCTGTTTTTT.

The table lists this clonotype with a few counts. The rearrangement uses TRBV29-1 and TRBJ2-3, with 11 positions matching TRBD1. The CDR3 has 14 residues. V was pared by 7 bases and J by 1 base, with 4 bases of the junction left unmatched. Germline V gene data show CDR1 as SQVTM and CDR2 as ANQGSEA. Here the CDR3 reads CSAGQGARTDTQYF. The CDR3, as DNA: TGCAGCGCCGGACAGGGGGCCCGCACAGATACGCAGTATTTT.

This clonotype occurred a few times. The gene calls are TRBV4-1 and TRBJ2-1, with 9 positions matching TRBD2. J gave up 7 bases and V 2 bases, and 15 bases lay outside the gene matches. This CDR3 is 18 amino acids long. Germline V gene data show CDR1 as MGHRA and CDR2 as YSYEKL. The CDR3: CASSQPSLAGPFRNEQFF. CDR3 DNA sequence: TGCGCCAGCAGCCAACCAAGTCTAGCGGGACCCTTTCGGAATGAGCAGTTCTTC.

The chain joins TRBV28 to TRBJ1-3, with a tentative D call TRBD1 (5 bases). Trimming cost V 2 bases and J 0 bases, with 14 bases left between them. CDR1 is MDHEN and CDR2 is SYDVKM in the germline V gene. This CDR3 is 17 amino acids long. The CDR3 region has the DNA TGTGCCAGCAGTTTAAATCTCGGTACAGGCTCTGGAAACACCATATATTTT. This sequence encodes CASSLNLGTGSGNTIYF.

On this clonotype: This may stem from a read error, because a much larger clone lies one nucleotide away. The gene calls are TRBV2 and TRBJ2-2; 8 bases match TRBD2. Germline CDR1 is SNHLY and CDR2 is FYNNEI. The CDR3 totals 14 residues. After removal of 6 bases from V and 3 bases from J, the junction contained 3 bases not matched to a gene. CDR3: CASRREVDTGELFF. The CDR3 coding sequence is TGTGCCAGCAGGCGGGAGGTAGACACCGGGGAGCTGTTTTTT.

The chain links TRBV7-2 to TRBJ2-1; D is unresolved. Trimming cost V 1 base and J 4 bases, with 8 bases left between them. Germline V gene sequence: CDR1 SGHTA, CDR2 FQGNSA. The CDR3 runs 14 residues. The CDR3, as DNA: TGTGCCAGCAGCTTAGAAAGGATTTACAATGAGCAGTTCTTC. The encoded protein is CASSLERIYNEQFF.

The chain couples TRBV6-2 or TRBV6-3 to TRBJ1-1; D uncertain. The CDR3 covers 13 residues. V lost 0 bases, J lost 4 bases, and 6 bases lay in between. The germline V gene encodes CDR1 MNHEY and CDR2 SVGEGT. The CDR3 DNA reads TGTGCCAGCAGTTACTCCCGCATCACTGAAGCTTTCTTT. Protein: CASSYSRITEAFF.

This CDR3 is CSALRRNTDTQYF. CDR3 coding DNA: TGCAGCGCCTTACGTCGGAACACAGATACGCAGTATTTT. This rearrangement joins TRBV20-1 to TRBJ2-3; D is ambiguous. This CDR3 has 13 amino acids. Germline lookup yields CDR1 DFQATT and CDR2 SNEGSKA (reference sequence).

This clonotype was found many times. The gene calls are TRBV30 and TRBJ1-2, with 10 bases lining up with TRBD1. There are 14 residues in the CDR3. The germline gives CDR1 GTSNPN, CDR2 SVGIG (reference sequence). As DNA, the CDR3 is TGTGCGTTGACAGGGGGCTTGAATGACTATGGCTACACCTTC. Protein: CALTGGLNDYGYTF.

This clonotype was seen repeatedly, ten times or more. The V and J genes are TRBV28 and TRBJ2-1, with D perhaps given as TRBD1 or TRBD2 (5 bases each). The ends were cut back, 6 bases at V and 8 bases at J, with 20 bases in the middle. The CDR3 contains 15 residues. Germline CDR1 is MDHEN and CDR2 is SYDVKM. This chain's CDR3 is CASSFDSPGGDEQFF. For the CDR3, the DNA is TGTGCCAGCAGCTTCGACAGCCCAGGAGGCGATGAGCAGTTCTTC. The variable domain in full, completed from reference TRBV28 and TRBJ2-1, reads DVKVTQSSRYLVKRTGEKVFLECVQDMDHENMFWYRQDPGLGLRLIYFSYDVKMKEKGDIPEGYSVSREKKERFSLILESASTNQTSMYLCASSFDSPGGDEQFFGPGTRLTVL.

At least ten counts were recorded for this clonotype. The chain links TRBV2 to TRBJ2-3; D uncertain. Germline V gene data show CDR1 as SNHLY and CDR2 as FYNNEI. Trimming cost V 3 bases and J 1 base, with 23 bases left between them. The CDR3 consists of 19 residues. In DNA form, the CDR3 reads TGTGCCAGCAGTGAGATTGAGTCCGGCAGGCTTGTCGGCACAGATACGCAGTATTTT. Translated: CASSEIESGRLVGTDTQYF.

This chain joins TRBV20-1 and TRBJ2-1, with 14 positions matching TRBD2. CDR3 size: 14 residues. Germline V lookup: CDR1 DFQATT, CDR2 SNEGSKA (reference sequence). V lost 4 bases to trimming and J lost 8 bases; unmatched junction nucleotides: 4. The CDR3 spells CSAISGLAGDEQFF. CDR3 DNA: TGCAGTGCTATCTCGGGACTAGCGGGAGATGAGCAGTTCTTC.

The J gene is TRBJ2-3, the V gene TRBV6-9; the match to TRBD2 covers 14 bases. Trimming took 4 bases from V and 3 from J; bases not matched to a gene: 12. The CDR3 covers 19 residues. Per the germline V gene, CDR1 is MNHGY and CDR2 is SVAAGI. The CDR3 protein is CASSSPTGTSGRVTDTQYF. In DNA form, the CDR3 reads TGTGCCAGCAGTTCCCCAACCGGGACTAGCGGGAGAGTAACAGATACGCAGTATTTT.

This clonotype was observed at least ten times. The chain uses TRBV12-3 or TRBV12-4 and TRBJ1-5; the match to TRBD1 covers 9 bases. Trimming took 6 bases from V and 5 from J; bases not matched to a gene: 5. This CDR3 spans 14 amino acids. The CDR3 DNA reads TGTGCCAGCAGCATGGACAGGGGAGATCAGCCCCAGCATTTT. It is translated as CASSMDRGDQPQHF.

This clonotype turned up a few times. This rearrangement joins TRBV20-1 to TRBJ2-1, with 8 positions matching TRBD2. The CDR3 extends over 17 amino acids. Per the germline V gene, CDR1 is DFQATT and CDR2 is SNEGSKA (reference sequence). V trimming: 1 base; J trimming: 6 bases; junction bases outside the gene matches: 14. CDR3 in DNA: TGCAGTGCTAGAGCCGGCCAGCGGGAGCTCCGGGGCAATGAGCAGTTCTTC. Its protein product is CSARAGQRELRGNEQFF.

This clonotype has at least ten counts. The chain's CDR3 is CASSLPTLEYNEQFF. The CDR3 nucleotides are TGTGCCAGCAGTTTACCTACTCTAGAGTACAATGAGCAGTTCTTC. The chain has TRBV28 and TRBJ2-1; the D is unclear. Trimming stripped 2 bases from V and 4 bases from J, with 12 bases between. The CDR3 runs 15 residues. Germline V gives CDR1 MDHEN, CDR2 SYDVKM.

This clonotype was counted many times. The genes are TRBV28 and TRBJ2-1, with 8 bases aligning to TRBD2. CDR1 is MDHEN and CDR2 is SYDVKM in the germline V gene. The CDR3 totals 16 residues. The V segment lost 8 bases and the J segment 3 bases; nucleotides outside the gene matches: 12. CDR3 DNA sequence: TGTGCCAGCGGAGGGACATCGGGACTAGTCTACAATGAGCAGTTCTTC. Amino acids: CASGGTSGLVYNEQFF.

In its sample, this clonotype was seen many times. The chain carries TRBV28 and TRBJ1-2; D call uncertain. Germline CDR1 MDHEN, CDR2 SYDVKM. V lost 2 bases and J lost 8, with 18 bases in between. The CDR3 covers 15 residues. Here the CDR3 reads CASSLVPSAIGGYTF. The CDR3 DNA reads TGTGCCAGCAGTTTAGTTCCCTCGGCGATTGGCGGCTACACCTTC.

This clonotype showed up many times. This chain joins TRBV5-6 and TRBJ1-2, with D unresolved. The CDR3 spans 13 residues. Trimming took 2 bases from V and 3 from J, leaving 8 bases between them. CDR1 SGHDT and CDR2 YYEEEE come from the germline V gene. CDR3 protein: CASSFGGDYGYTF. Here the CDR3 DNA reads TGTGCCAGCAGCTTTGGTGGGGACTATGGCTACACCTTC.

At least ten counts were recorded for this clonotype. The rearrangement links TRBV29-1 to TRBJ2-3, with 7 bases that match TRBD2. The CDR3 is 14 amino acids. Losses at the gene ends were 1 base for V and 1 base for J; bases not matched to a gene: 2. The germline CDR1 and CDR2 sequences are SQVTM and ANQGSEA. CDR3 in amino acids: CSVEASGGTDTQYF. CDR3 nucleotides: TGCAGCGTTGAAGCTAGCGGCGGCACAGATACGCAGTATTTT.

This chain connects TRBV5-1 to TRBJ2-5; possible D gene TRBD2, 5 bases. The CDR3 totals 13 residues. Germline CDR1 SGHRS, CDR2 YFSETQ. The germline V and J ends were trimmed by 0 bases and 7 bases, with 10 bases remaining between them. The CDR3: CASSLAAERTQYF. DNA for the CDR3: TGCGCCAGCAGCTTGGCAGCGGAGAGGACCCAGTACTTC.